The text below deals with one T cell receptor (beta chain). The data are from a study of OX40 agonist ivuxolimab in advanced cancers. Across the study: Hepatocellular carcinoma, melanoma, renal cell or head and neck cancer was diagnosed in the dose-escalation patients. One hepatocellular carcinoma and two cutaneous melanoma patients partially responded. A male proportion of approximately 80% was recorded, with mean age about 62 years and range roughly 23 to 79. Therapy given before enrollment (anti-PD-1, anti-PD-L1 or anti-CTLA-4) was allowed, and around 44% had some.

Trimming took 5 bases from V and 4 from J, leaving 14 bases between them. Germline-derived CDR1 and CDR2 are MNHEY and SMNVEV (reference sequence). The CDR3 spans 14 residues. The method was immunoSEQ multiplex PCR; TCRdb's version includes in-frame clones alone and lacks a portion of them. This sample has about 76,000 clones, with over 75% found just once. The gene calls are TRBV27 and TRBJ1-2, with D possibly being TRBD1 (6 bases). The sequence was collected from an adult with an advanced solid tumor such as melanoma, head and neck, liver or kidney cancer. Material: CD4+ or CD8+ T cells sorted from blood, obtained in a trial of the OX40 agonist ivuxolimab. The CDR3: CASSVGQLGYGYTF. CDR3 nucleotide sequence: TGTGCCAGCAGTGTTGGACAGTTAGGCTATGGCTACACCTTC.